The 32 T cell receptor beta chains reported below all come from one sample, sequenced in a study of blood T cell repertoires in COVID-19. Data came from immunoSEQ multiplex PCR; TCRdb stores just in-frame clones and leaves some out. The repertoire includes about 170,000 clones, approximately 86% of them detected once, and roughly 3.4% sits in the top ten. Material for sequencing was peripheral blood. Source of these receptors: a man between 65 and 80 years old with acute or convalescent COVID-19.

This clone was counted once. The chain recombines TRBV7-6 with TRBJ1-1, with no clear D. Trimming cost V 3 bases and J 0 bases, with 14 bases left between them. Germline V CDR1 and CDR2: SGHVS, FNYEAQ. The CDR3 length is 16 residues. CDR3 nucleotide sequence: TGTGCCAGCAGCTTCAGCGGGGTAACCATGAACACTGAAGCTTTCTTT. It specifies CASSFSGVTMNTEAFF.

The rearrangement joins TRBV5-4 to TRBJ1-2; D may be TRBD1 (6 bases). There are 14 residues in the CDR3. CDR1 SGHNT and CDR2 YYREEE come from the germline V gene (reference sequence). V lost 4 bases and J 8 bases, leaving 18 bases between the germline ends. The CDR3 DNA reads as TGTGCCAGCAGCCTTAGTGGGGGCGAAGGAGGCTACACCTTC. It yields the protein CASSLSGGEGGYTF.

The chain uses TRBV29-1 and TRBJ2-3, with D possibly TRBD2 on 6 matching bases. Germline assignment: CDR1 SQVTM and CDR2 ANQGSEA. Trimming shortened V by 4 bases and J by 0 bases, and 11 bases separated the two germline ends. The CDR3 contains 14 residues. The CDR3 DNA reads as TGCAGCGTTGCTACTAGCAGTAGCACAGATACGCAGTATTTT. The encoded protein is CSVATSSSTDTQYF.

The V call is TRBV19, the J call TRBJ1-2; D might be TRBD1 (6 bases). The ends were cut back, 6 bases at V and 2 bases at J, with 16 bases in the middle. The CDR3 covers 15 residues. CDR1 is LNHDA, CDR2 SQIVND, per germline (reference sequence). The CDR3 coding sequence is TGTGCCAGTAGGCCCCCAGGGGCGAGAAACTATGGCTACACCTTC. Protein: CASRPPGARNYGYTF.

This clone was recorded a few times. The chain combines TRBV7-3 with TRBJ1-5; 9 bases agree with TRBD1. This CDR3 has 18 amino acids. The germline V gene encodes CDR1 SGHTA and CDR2 FQGTGA. With V trimmed by 5 bases and J by 6 bases, 17 bases remained unmatched. The DNA for the CDR3 is TGTGCCAGCAGCAACCGGGACAGGGCAAACAGCGTGGGTCAGCCCCAGCATTTT. Amino acid sequence: CASSNRDRANSVGQPQHF.

This clone was observed once. Other nucleotide sequences in the sample specify the same CDR3. The chain couples TRBV28 to TRBJ2-7; unclear D gene. The CDR3 is 12 residues long. V lost 2 bases and J 4 bases, leaving 6 bases between the germline ends. In germline, CDR1 is MDHEN, CDR2 SYDVKM. CDR3 in DNA: TGTGCCAGCAGTTTAGGCAGATACGAGCAGTACTTC. Amino acid sequence: CASSLGRYEQYF.

The V and J genes are TRBV7-8 and TRBJ2-5; no definite D call. Looked up from germline, CDR1 is SGHVS and CDR2 is FQNEAQ. The length of the CDR3 is 14 residues. The ends were cut back, 5 bases at V and 0 bases at J, with 10 bases in the middle. The CDR3 coding sequence is TGTGCCAGCAGCGAAAGCGAATACCAAGAGACCCAGTACTTC. As protein: CASSESEYQETQYF. The variable domain in full, completed from reference TRBV7-8 and TRBJ2-5, reads GAGVSQSPRYKVAKRGQDVALRCDPISGHVSLFWYQQALGQGPEFLTYFQNEAQLDKSGLPSDRFFAERPEGSVSTLKIQRTQQEDSAVYLCASSESEYQETQYFGPGTRLLVL.

This chain joins TRBV19 and TRBJ2-5, with TRBD2 matching over 7 bases. CDR1 and CDR2 from the germline V gene are LNHDA and SQIVND (reference sequence). The CDR3 sequence is 14 residues long. V shed 5 bases, J shed 0 bases, and the junction held 3 bases outside the gene matches. Here the CDR3 DNA reads TGTGCCAGTAGTCCTGGACTAGACCAAGAGACCCAGTACTTC. Protein sequence: CASSPGLDQETQYF.

This clone is a singleton in its sample. The gene calls are TRBV4-3 and TRBJ1-2; D perhaps matches TRBD1 (6 bases). From germline, CDR1 is LGHNA and CDR2 YSLEER. This CDR3 has 15 amino acids. Trimming took 0 bases from V and 4 from J, leaving 12 bases between them. The CDR3 reads CASSQDPGTTYGYTF. CDR3 DNA: TGCGCCAGCAGCCAAGATCCGGGGACAACCTATGGCTACACCTTC.

V is TRBV5-1 and J is TRBJ1-6, with 7 bases aligning to TRBD1. The CDR3 has 15 amino acids. After removal of 4 bases from V and 7 bases from J, the junction contained 8 bases not matched to a gene. Germline CDR1 SGHRS, CDR2 YFSETQ. Here the CDR3 DNA reads TGCGCCAGCAGCCATGACAGGGTCGACAATTCACCCCTCCACTTT. This codes for CASSHDRVDNSPLHF.

The chain uses TRBV19 and TRBJ2-4, with 7 bases fitting TRBD1. Germline trimming cut 6 bases from V and 2 bases from J; bases unmatched to any gene: 4. CDR3 length: 14 amino acids. Germline CDR1 reads LNHDA; CDR2 reads SQIVND (reference sequence). The CDR3 sequence: CASRGQLPKNIQYF. The CDR3 bases are TGTGCCAGTAGGGGACAGCTGCCCAAAAACATTCAGTACTTC.

The chain uses TRBV19 and TRBJ2-1, with a weak D call TRBD2 (6 bases). CDR3 size: 15 residues. V lost 5 bases, J lost 7 bases, and 18 bases lay in between. Germline V gene sequence: CDR1 LNHDA, CDR2 SQIVND (reference sequence). The DNA of the CDR3 is TGTGCCAGTAGTTTTGGGCTAGCGATTTGGAATGAGCAGTTCTTC. The encoded protein is CASSFGLAIWNEQFF.

In nucleotides, the CDR3 is TGTGCCACCAGTGATCGAGGTTTCGGGGAGGAAGCTTTCTTT. Residues: CATSDRGFGEEAFF. The rearrangement uses TRBV24-1 and TRBJ1-1; no firm D call. CDR3 length equals 14 residues. V shed 3 bases and J shed 8 bases, with 15 bases lying between them. Germline CDR1 is KGHDR and CDR2 is SFDVKD.

The chain has TRBV10-1 and TRBJ2-7; D ambiguous. The germline V gene encodes CDR1 WNHNN and CDR2 SYGVQD (reference sequence). The CDR3 is made up of 13 amino acids. Trimming removed 0 bases from V and 7 bases from J, with 10 bases in between. CDR3 sequence (DNA): TGCGCCAGCAGTGAGTCTCCCTCTCGGGAGCAGTACTTC. It yields the protein CASSESPSREQYF.

The V gene is TRBV4-1, the J gene TRBJ1-2; the D is unclear. V dropped 4 bases and J dropped 1 base, with 7 bases sitting between them. Per the germline V gene, CDR1 is MGHRA and CDR2 is YSYEKL. The CDR3 contains 13 residues. In DNA, the CDR3 is TGCGCCAGCAGCCCACACCTTAACTATGGCTACACCTTC. Its translation: CASSPHLNYGYTF.

This clone appeared once. The CDR3 region is CASGDGGREFF. CDR3 DNA: TGTGCCAGCGGAGACGGGGGGCGGGAGTTCTTC. This rearrangement joins TRBV6-5 to TRBJ2-1; weak D call: TRBD2 (7 bases). V was trimmed by 8 bases and J by 14 bases, leaving 16 bases between them. This CDR3 has 11 amino acids. Germline V gives CDR1 MNHEY, CDR2 SVGAGI.

The rearrangement links TRBV11-2 to TRBJ2-1; D perhaps matches TRBD2 (6 bases). This CDR3 comprises 13 residues. V lost 5 bases to trimming and J lost 10 bases, with 15 bases between them. Looked up from germline, CDR1 is SGHAT and CDR2 is FQNNGV. Written as DNA, the CDR3 is TGTGCCAGCAGCCCAGTGCCCGGGAGAGAGCAGTTCTTC. Protein sequence: CASSPVPGREQFF.

This clone was found once. DNA of the CDR3: TGTGCCAGCAGCTTAACATGGGAGGATACGCAGTATTTT. This translates into CASSLTWEDTQYF. V usage is TRBV7-3 and J usage is TRBJ2-3; tentatively, D is TRBD2 (5 bases). Germline V gene data show CDR1 as SGHTA and CDR2 as FQGTGA. Trimming removed 0 bases at V and 6 bases at J, with 7 bases between. This CDR3 contains 13 residues.

The CDR3 DNA follows: TGTGCCATCAGTGAGTCGGGGGGACGGGGGTCACCCCTCCACTTT. This gives the protein CAISESGGRGSPLHF. The genes are TRBV10-3 and TRBJ1-6; TRBD1 is a possible D gene (5 bases). CDR3 length: 15 amino acids. V was pared by 0 bases and J by 10 bases, with 13 bases between. The germline V gene encodes CDR1 ENHRY and CDR2 SYGVKD.

The chain recombines TRBV27 with TRBJ1-5; the match to TRBD1 covers 8 bases. With V trimmed by 8 bases and J by 7 bases, 19 bases remained unmatched. CDR3 length: 17 residues. Per the germline V gene, CDR1 is MNHEY and CDR2 is SMNVEV (reference sequence). This chain's CDR3 is CASLQAGQVHFGQPQHF. CDR3 coding DNA: TGTGCCAGCCTACAGGCGGGACAGGTGCATTTTGGGCAGCCCCAGCATTTT.

The chain employs TRBV6-5 and TRBJ1-2, with 9 bases matching TRBD1. Germline CDR1 and CDR2: MNHEY and SVGAGI. V was clipped by 6 bases and J by 3 bases; unmatched bases: 8. The CDR3 consists of 15 residues. The DNA for the CDR3 is TGTGCCAGCAGGGATACGGGACAGGGCGACTATGGCTACACCTTC. Translated, it gives CASRDTGQGDYGYTF.

The gene calls are TRBV24-1 and TRBJ1-5; D is uncertain. Germline assignment: CDR1 KGHDR and CDR2 SFDVKD. Trimming pared 2 bases from V and 7 bases from J, leaving 17 bases between. The CDR3 is 16 residues long. The CDR3 DNA sequence: TGTGCCACCAGTGATTCCCTCCGGCCCCGGGGACAGCCCCAGCATTTT. Protein: CATSDSLRPRGQPQHF.

The chain uses TRBV5-1 and TRBJ2-1; 8 bases are a match to TRBD1. The CDR3 is 15 amino acids. With V trimmed by 3 bases and J by 5 bases, 7 bases remained unmatched. Germline loops: CDR1 SGHRS, CDR2 YFSETQ. DNA for the CDR3: TGCGCCAGCAGCTCCACAGGGGGAGGTGACAATGAGCAGTTCTTC. It translates to CASSSTGGGDNEQFF.

The V and J genes are TRBV9 and TRBJ2-1; the match to TRBD2 covers 10 bases. The germline V gene encodes CDR1 SGDLS and CDR2 YYNGEE. The CDR3 is made up of 15 amino acids. With V trimmed by 4 bases and J by 3 bases, 4 bases remained unmatched. The CDR3 bases are TGTGCCAGCAGCCCCGGGACTAGCGTCTACAATGAGCAGTTCTTC. Translated, it gives CASSPGTSVYNEQFF.

This sequence joins TRBV6-6 and TRBJ1-2; TRBD1 matches 9 bases. Germline V gene sequence: CDR1 MNHNY, CDR2 SVGAGI (reference sequence). V was clipped by 6 bases and J by 4 bases; unmatched bases: 18. This CDR3 region has 18 residues. The CDR3: CASSRRLDTGGSSYGYTF. The CDR3 DNA reads as TGTGCCAGCAGCCGAAGGCTTGACACAGGGGGCTCGAGCTATGGCTACACCTTC.

This clone was recorded only once. The V and J genes are TRBV5-1 and TRBJ2-1; D call uncertain. The CDR3 runs 14 residues. V was cut by 0 bases and J by 12 bases, with 16 bases left in between. Germline V gives CDR1 SGHRS, CDR2 YFSETQ. This CDR3 reads CASSLGGPFSWQFF. CDR3 coding DNA: TGCGCCAGCAGCTTGGGCGGCCCCTTTAGCTGGCAGTTCTTC.

CDR3 sequence (DNA): TGTGCCTGTGGACGGAAGAGGACTGAAGCTTTCTTT. Its translation: CACGRKRTEAFF. The chain has TRBV30 and TRBJ1-1; D is undetermined. Trimming pared 6 bases from V and 5 bases from J, leaving 13 bases between. This CDR3 has 12 residues. The germline V gene has CDR1 GTSNPN and CDR2 SVGIG (reference sequence).

The CDR3 nucleotides are TGTGCCAGCAGTCCTCACAGGGGTGGAAACACCATATATTTT. Protein product: CASSPHRGGNTIYF. The chain couples TRBV28 to TRBJ1-3, with 7 bases lining up with TRBD1. This CDR3 comprises 14 residues. V shed 5 bases, J shed 3 bases, and the junction held 4 bases outside the gene matches. CDR1 and CDR2 from the germline V gene are MDHEN and SYDVKM.

The chain couples TRBV3-1 (or the pseudogene TRBV3-2) to TRBJ2-1; D possibly corresponds to TRBD1 (5 bases). Germline values: CDR1 LGHDT, CDR2 YNNKEL (reference sequence). Between the trimmed V and J ends, which lost 2 bases and 7 bases, there was a span of 15 bases. The CDR3 length is 15 residues. The CDR3, as DNA: TGTGCCAGCAGCCAACACAGACAGACCCAAAATGAGCAGTTCTTC. Its translation is CASSQHRQTQNEQFF.

The chain joins TRBV19 to TRBJ1-1; tentatively, D is TRBD1 (5 bases). Trimming left V 7 bases short and J 0 bases short, with 12 bases between. Per the germline V gene, CDR1 is LNHDA and CDR2 is SQIVND (reference sequence). The CDR3 spans 14 residues. The CDR3 region is CASKQERMNTEAFF. CDR3 nucleotides: TGTGCCAGTAAACAGGAGAGGATGAACACTGAAGCTTTCTTT.

The rearrangement joins TRBV2 to TRBJ1-6; 10 bases line up with TRBD1. This CDR3 contains 13 residues. CDR1 SNHLY and CDR2 FYNNEI come from the germline V gene. The junction had 5 bases not matched to a gene; V was cut back by 9 bases and J by 9 bases. The CDR3 DNA reads TGTGCCAGTGAGACAGGGGGCTTTTCACCCCTCCACTTT. This sequence encodes CASETGGFSPLHF.

The V call is TRBV18, the J call TRBJ2-5; D possibly corresponds to TRBD1 (6 bases). The germline V gene encodes CDR1 KGHSH and CDR2 LQKENI. The germline V and J ends were trimmed by 6 bases and 0 bases, with 8 bases remaining between them. This CDR3 region has 13 residues. The CDR3 spells CASSGTHQETQYF. CDR3 nucleotides: TGTGCCAGCTCCGGGACACACCAAGAGACCCAGTACTTC.